Here is one T cell receptor (beta chain) with its context. This specimen belongs to a study of blood T cell repertoires in COVID-19. Study details: Whether acute or convalescent, the COVID-19 samples came from the United States, Italy and Spain. From T cells, B-cell-depleted T cells, or PBMCs came the material, which was cDNA or gDNA.

The CDR3 is made up of 17 amino acids. Trimming at V came to 3 bases and at J to 5 bases, leaving 5 bases not matched to a gene. In germline, CDR1 is SGHNT, CDR2 YYREEE (reference sequence). Study processing details: The authors estimated nucleated cell counts from reference gene primer amplification. Data came from immunoSEQ multiplex PCR; TCRdb stores just in-frame clones and leaves some out. That table is the source of V, J and clone size, and D and trimming were worked out from the DNA. The data hold some 210,000 clones, with under 90% observed a single time. The sequenced material came from peripheral blood. The chain employs TRBV5-4 and TRBJ2-2; 15 bases are a match to TRBD2. The receptor was isolated from a human donor in a cohort sampled during active COVID-19. This CDR3 reads CASSSGTSGRKTGELFF. The CDR3 DNA sequence: TGTGCCAGCAGCTCCGGGACTAGCGGGAGGAAAACCGGGGAGCTGTTTTTT.